This T cell receptor beta chain was found in a study of blood T cell repertoires in COVID-19. Study background: From the United States, Italy and Spain came samples of acute and convalescent COVID-19. T cells, B-cell-depleted T cells, or PBMCs supplied cDNA or gDNA.

Trimming took off 1 base at V and 6 bases at J, with 12 bases between the two ends. The CDR3 loop spans 14 amino acids. The V gene's germline CDR1 is KGHSH and CDR2 LQKENI. Source study methods: Nucleated cell number was recorded as an estimate derived from reference gene primer amplification. TCRdb's table, derived via immunoSEQ multiplex PCR, lists solely in-frame clones and lacks some. The DNA gave D and trimming, while V, J and clone size come from that table. The data contain 87,000 or so clones, under 85% of them singletons. During active infection, Seattle patients enrolled and were then monitored through disease.

J is TRBJ1-1 and V is TRBV18; D is perhaps TRBD1 (6 bases). The specimen sequenced was peripheral blood. The sequence came from a woman aged 80 or over with COVID-19, enrolled during active disease. The CDR3 DNA is TGTGCCAGCTCACCACTAACGGGGGGCGCTGAAGCTTTCTTT. Its translation: CASSPLTGGAEAFF.